This note documents a single T cell receptor beta chain sequence. Its antigen is not known. The DNA is omitted, as the CDR3 cannot be located on it reliably, and the CDR3 follows TCRdb's listing. These data originate in a study of T cell responses to AZD1222 COVID-19 vaccine. Termini included, the CDR3 measures 16 amino acids. Points from the study as a whole: The donor cohort was predominantly white British with a female majority, and clonal diversity may have been underestimated. Researchers took repertoire samples only after the peak T cell response had come.

The repertoire was sequenced with immunoSEQ multiplex PCR; TCRdb's copy has only in-frame clones and lacks some. The repertoire holds about 110,000 clones, with about 88% as singletons. The chain joins TRBV21-1 to TRBJ2-5; the D segment call TRBD2 is taken from the table without a DNA check. TRBV21-1 is an annotated pseudogene. The source was peripheral blood, collected on day 0 of AZD1222 vaccination. This TCR derives from an adult in good health. The CDR3 sequence: CASSKVGSGAQETQYF.